This T cell receptor (beta chain) is drawn from a study of siplizumab effects on memory and regulatory T cells (dated by TCRdb to between 2017 and 2020). As for the study more broadly: The effect of the anti-CD2 antibody siplizumab on alloreactive T-cell subsets was examined in allogeneic mixed lymphocyte reactions constructed from human PBMCs.

Sorted unstimulated T cells, along with proliferating T cells recovered from mixed lymphocyte reactions, underwent TCRbeta CDR3 sequencing. Fresh whole blood from roughly ten HLA-typed healthy donors was used to isolate PBMCs. Libraries were constructed by the immunoSEQ multiplex PCR assay. Roughly 10^5 TCR templates per sample were assayed on the deep sequencing platform. Genomic DNA extracted from sorted T cells was used for TCRbeta CDR3 sequencing. The original pipeline was this. The R programming language was used for the clonal analysis of the TCRbeta CDR3 data. Comparing unstimulated samples against CFSE-low samples taken after the reaction was how alloreactive CD4+ and CD8+ clones were defined. Regulatory or non-regulatory origin was assigned to alloreactive CD4+ clones by matching of sequences to sorted unstimulated Treg and non-Treg repertoires. Drawn from immuneACCESS, this table holds only the in-frame rearrangements with V and J called that TCRdb kept. Clones are partly lost; checked studies trace under half to an unresolved V gene and leave the rest unexplained. That table is the source of V, J and clone size, and D and trimming were worked out from the DNA. The sample yields about 120,000 clones; about nine tenths were counted once. The top ten hold under 1.5% of the sample.

On the study overall, not on this receptor specifically: Because sequences below about 10^-5 frequency were poorly captured, only a minor fraction of alloreactive clones could be mapped to unstimulated subsets. A naive or memory phenotype could not be assigned to roughly 75-97% of proliferating CD4+ or CD8+ clones. In reactions with siplizumab, an average of approximately 70% of mappable alloreactive CD4+ clones were Treg-derived, compared with 26.9% in control reactions. Compared with memory T cells, unstimulated naive T cells appeared more diverse, and naive cells seemed to make a substantial contribution to the alloresponse. No functional confirmation was obtained for the suppressive function of proliferating Tregs from siplizumab cultures. Siplizumab significantly lowered the cumulative frequency of alloreactive sequences that could be traced to unstimulated CD4+ memory T cells.

This clone came up a few times. Its antigen remains undetermined. Per-base quality was not reported, and no clone a single base away is much larger than it. From the cysteine up to the phenylalanine, the CDR3 has a length of 13 residues. The read is trimmed to its CDR3 DNA, 39 bases read in frame from base 1. V is reduced by 5 bases and J by 4 bases, leaving a spacing of 12 bases between them. CDR1 and CDR2 are read off the germline V gene as SGHRS and YFSETQ. This sequence was found in a human donor in good health. Sequencing was done on a sample of CD4+ T cells sorted from blood. This chain is built from TRBV5-1 and TRBJ1-1; TRBD1 is possibly the D segment (6 matching bases). Here is the DNA: TGCGCCAGCAGGGAACAGGGAAGCACTGAAGCTTTCTTT. It encodes CASREQGSTEAFF.